The next 4 T cell receptor beta chains were all read from a single sample in a study. TCRdb re-analysed the RT-PCR reads in MiXCR, keeping a single row per CDR3 protein. The data hold about 700,000 distinct CDR3 sequences, with 13% to 15% observed a single time. The specimen sequenced was memory CD4+ T cells from blood. All receptors come from a female donor in good health, serving as a healthy control.

The V call is TRBV6-1, the J call TRBJ2-3; TRBD2 matches 12 bases. The J segment lost 5 bases and the V segment lost 4 bases, leaving 13 bases of the junction unmatched. Per germline, CDR1 MNHNS and CDR2 SASEGT. The CDR3 extends over 18 amino acids. Here the CDR3 reads CASSGPVASGGAGDTQYF. The CDR3 DNA reads as TGTGCCAGCAGTGGCCCCGTGGCTAGCGGGGGGGCCGGAGATACGCAGTATTTT.

A few counts support this clonotype. V usage is TRBV4-3 and J usage is TRBJ1-3; D is unclear. The CDR3 extends over 14 amino acids. V was cut by 0 bases and J by 1 base, with 4 bases left in between. In germline, CDR1 is LGHNA, CDR2 YSLEER. The CDR3 coding sequence is TGCGCCAGCAGCCAAGAGTGGTCTGGAAACACCATATATTTT. Amino acid sequence: CASSQEWSGNTIYF.

This clonotype was seen many times. The chain has TRBV12-3 or TRBV12-4 and TRBJ2-1; D may match TRBD1 or TRBD2 (6 bases each). Trimming shortened V by 4 bases and J by 5 bases, and 15 bases separated the two germline ends. This CDR3 is 15 amino acids long. The CDR3 protein is CASSSRERGDNEQFF. CDR3 DNA sequence: TGTGCCAGCAGTTCACGGGAGAGGGGGGACAATGAGCAGTTCTTC.

Only a few counts were recorded for this clonotype. The V call is TRBV20-1, the J call TRBJ2-7; a weak D match, TRBD2 (6 bases). The CDR3 loop spans 14 amino acids. V lost 5 bases to trimming and J lost 4 bases, with 18 bases between them. Germline V CDR1 and CDR2: DFQATT, SNEGSKA (reference sequence). DNA of the CDR3: TGCAGTGCTGGAGGAGGGACGATTGGATACGAGCAGTACTTC. Protein product: CSAGGGTIGYEQYF.